This entry is about one T cell receptor (beta chain). Its antigen is unknown. In the PCR, 60 Vbeta and 13 Jbeta primers were used. Assay: immunoSEQ multiplex PCR; the TCRdb copy retains only in-frame clones and omits some. Seen here are roughly 57,000 clones, approximately 82% observed once, and the top ten hold 2.9%. The CDR3 consists of 15 residues. With 0 bases clipped from V and 5 bases from J, the junction kept 4 bases outside the gene matches. Germline assignment: CDR1 SGHNT and CDR2 YYREEE (reference sequence). This entry belongs to a study of cytomegalovirus exposure and HLA in healthy donors. General study results and limits: Apart from CMV serostatus, no immune exposure information was available. In a later analysis, TCR beta V- and J-gene trimming was associated with a missense DCLRE1C variant. TRBV6-2, TRBV6-3 and other indistinguishable V segments were excluded. The study put 150 or so TCR beta chains on its list as cytomegalovirus-associated.

The source is a man between 50 and 59 years old in good health and CMV-seronegative. The chain employs TRBV5-4 and TRBJ2-5; TRBD2 matches at 10 bases. Material: PBMCs. The CDR3: CASSLDLAGVETQYF. In DNA, the CDR3 is TGTGCCAGCAGCTTGGATCTAGCGGGGGTGGAGACCCAGTACTTC.